Reported below is one T cell receptor (beta chain). Its antigen is not identified. Germline V gene lookup returns CDR1 LGHNA and CDR2 YSLEER. Trimming removed 0 bases from V and 1 base from J, with 11 bases in between. CDR3 length: 16 residues. This sample was included in a study of T-cell memory formation after mild COVID-19. About the research overall: Across donors, TCR clusters were largely donor specific.

Regarding the study as a whole: Researchers could not confirm that second-wave clones peaking on day 37 targeted SARS-CoV-2. Mainly CM and EM harbored the contracting CD4+ clones; mainly EMRA harbored the CD8+ ones. Clones shrinking from day 15 to 85 showed even CD4/CD8 mixes; later expanders tilted CD4+.

TCRdb reanalysed the 5' RACE reads using MiXCR and keeps one entry per CDR3 protein. Altogether approximately 290,000 distinct CDR3 sequences are present, less than 9.5% being singletons, with the ten largest covering about 20%. The receptor's source is a man aged 18 to 29 who had mild COVID-19 (a few samples of this study predate the infection). Cell type and time point are not known. This sequence joins TRBV4-3 and TRBJ2-3; D ambiguous. Specimen: PBMCs or a T cell subset sorted from them (not recorded which). The CDR3 reads CASSQDRYRGTDTQYF. As DNA, the CDR3 is TGCGCCAGCAGCCAAGATCGGTACCGCGGCACAGATACGCAGTATTTT.